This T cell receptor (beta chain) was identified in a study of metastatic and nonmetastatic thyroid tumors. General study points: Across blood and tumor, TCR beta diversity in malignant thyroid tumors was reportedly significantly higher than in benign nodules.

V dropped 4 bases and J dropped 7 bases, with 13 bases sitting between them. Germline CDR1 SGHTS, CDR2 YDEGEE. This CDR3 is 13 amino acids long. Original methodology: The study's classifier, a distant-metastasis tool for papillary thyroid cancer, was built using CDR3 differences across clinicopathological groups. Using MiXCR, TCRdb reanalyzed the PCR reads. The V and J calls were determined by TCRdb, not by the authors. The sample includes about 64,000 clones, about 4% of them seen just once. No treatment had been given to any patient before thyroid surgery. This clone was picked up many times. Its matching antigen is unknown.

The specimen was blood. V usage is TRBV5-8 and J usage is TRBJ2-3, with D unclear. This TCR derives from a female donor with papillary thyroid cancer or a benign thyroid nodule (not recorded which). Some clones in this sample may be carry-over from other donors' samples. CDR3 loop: CASSLDPDNTQYF. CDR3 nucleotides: TGTGCCAGCAGCCTGGATCCCGACAATACGCAGTATTTT.